This T cell receptor beta chain was sequenced during a study of cytomegalovirus exposure and HLA in healthy donors. Study results and caveats: 87-base-pair reads could not separate some V segments, including TRBV6-2 and TRBV6-3.

Germline lookup yields CDR1 MDHEN and CDR2 SYDVKM. The CDR3 runs 14 residues. V was shortened by 2 bases and J by 4 bases, with 11 bases between the two germline ends. Comment on this clone: What it binds is not known.

The PCR used 60 Vbeta and 13 Jbeta primers. Generated by immunoSEQ multiplex PCR, the TCRdb table keeps only in-frame clones and is missing some. The sample includes under 200,000 clones. This TCR was sampled from a man aged 25 to 45 in good health and CMV-seronegative. Material: PBMCs. The chain joins TRBV28 to TRBJ1-2; tentatively, D is TRBD1 (5 bases). CDR3 protein: CASSLGGGLYGYTF. The DNA of the CDR3 is TGTGCCAGCAGTTTAGGGGGGGGACTCTATGGCTACACCTTC.